Shown below are 20 T cell receptor beta chains from a single sample sequenced in a study of T cell responses to AZD1222 COVID-19 vaccine. This table comes from immunoSEQ multiplex PCR, and its TCRdb copy is limited to in-frame clones, with some not included. The top ten hold approximately 8% of the sample, which has some 90,000 clones, 86% seen once. The source material was peripheral blood, sampled on day 0 of AZD1222 vaccination. These receptors originate from an adult in good health.

The V gene is TRBV28, the J gene TRBJ1-5, with D perhaps TRBD1 (6 bases). The CDR3 runs 13 residues. The ends were cut back, 6 bases at V and 4 bases at J, with 10 bases in the middle. The germline V gene has CDR1 MDHEN and CDR2 SYDVKM. CDR3 bases: TGTGCCAGCAGAACACAGGGAAATCAGCCCCAGCATTTT. Its translation is CASRTQGNQPQHF.

V and J are TRBV4-1 and TRBJ1-2; TRBD1 matches at 7 bases. Germline V gene sequence: CDR1 MGHRA, CDR2 YSYEKL. J lost 6 bases, V lost 1 base, and 5 bases had no gene match. The CDR3 spans 14 residues. The CDR3 coding sequence is TGCGCCAGCAGCCAAGTCGCAGGGGGGAATGGCTACACCTTC. It codes for CASSQVAGGNGYTF.

V usage is TRBV29-1 and J usage is TRBJ2-5; D remains ambiguous. V dropped 2 bases and J dropped 5 bases, with 12 bases sitting between them. The CDR3 is 13 residues long. CDR1 is SQVTM and CDR2 is ANQGSEA in the germline V gene. The chain's CDR3 is CSVEPPLRETQYF. In DNA, the CDR3 is TGCAGCGTTGAACCGCCCCTAAGGGAGACCCAGTACTTC.

The V and J genes are TRBV6-6 and TRBJ1-5; D perhaps matches TRBD1 (6 bases). V was pared by 0 bases and J by 4 bases, with 10 bases between. This CDR3 is 15 amino acids long. The germline V gene has CDR1 MNHNY and CDR2 SVGAGI (reference sequence). The CDR3 sequence: CASSYSGTTNQPQHF. For the CDR3, the DNA is TGTGCCAGCAGTTACTCGGGGACAACGAATCAGCCCCAGCATTTT.

The chain employs TRBV28 and TRBJ1-2; 7 bases match TRBD1. The germline gives CDR1 MDHEN, CDR2 SYDVKM. The V and J ends lost 8 bases and 0 bases, in that order; junction bases with no gene match: 6. The CDR3 contains 14 residues. CDR3 amino acids: CASGTVLSNYGYTF. CDR3 bases: TGTGCCAGCGGGACAGTCCTCTCTAACTATGGCTACACCTTC.

This chain uses TRBV10-1 with TRBJ2-7; 8 bases line up with TRBD1. The V gene's germline CDR1 is WNHNN and CDR2 SYGVQD (reference sequence). With 5 bases clipped from V and 6 bases from J, the junction kept 6 bases outside the gene matches. CDR3 length: 13 amino acids. The CDR3 nucleotides are TGCGCCAGCAGTCCCGGACAGGGTGGCGAGCAGTACTTC. Translation gives CASSPGQGGEQYF.

The chain is built from TRBV30 and TRBJ1-1; D remains unclear. This CDR3 contains 13 residues. Per germline, CDR1 GTSNPN and CDR2 SVGIG (reference sequence). V was trimmed by 3 bases and J by 4 bases, leaving 12 bases between them. The CDR3 spells CAWRVGRVTEAFF. The DNA for the CDR3 is TGTGCCTGGAGGGTCGGGCGCGTCACTGAAGCTTTCTTT.

V is TRBV28 and J is TRBJ1-3; D gene uncertain. The CDR3 runs to 15 residues. Germline V CDR1 and CDR2: MDHEN, SYDVKM. The V and J ends lost 8 bases and 1 base respectively, with 15 bases between them. The CDR3: CASGIWGDSGNTIYF. The DNA of the CDR3 is TGTGCCAGCGGGATTTGGGGAGATTCTGGAAACACCATATATTTT.

This sequence joins TRBV20-1 and TRBJ2-1; no reliable D call. The CDR3 spans 10 residues. The ends were cut back, 5 bases at V and 6 bases at J, with 5 bases in the middle. From germline, CDR1 is DFQATT and CDR2 SNEGSKA (reference sequence). The CDR3: CSALRNEQFF. As DNA, the CDR3 is TGCAGTGCTCTTCGCAATGAGCAGTTCTTC.

The chain is built from TRBV6-2 or TRBV6-3 and TRBJ1-2; the D is unclear. V was cut by 2 bases and J by 4 bases, with 11 bases left in between. Germline values: CDR1 MNHEY, CDR2 SVGEGT. The CDR3 has 14 amino acids. The CDR3 sequence is CASSYRMGGYGYTF. CDR3 DNA: TGTGCCAGCAGTTACAGGATGGGAGGCTATGGCTACACCTTC.

This sequence joins TRBV27 and TRBJ2-1; D is uncertain. The CDR3 is 16 residues long. The V and J ends lost 3 bases and 0 bases respectively, with 12 bases between them. Per germline, CDR1 MNHEY and CDR2 SMNVEV (reference sequence). CDR3 sequence (DNA): TGTGCCAGCAGTTTTTATTATGAGAGCTCCTACAATGAGCAGTTCTTC. The encoded protein is CASSFYYESSYNEQFF.

This clone was picked up one time. This chain connects TRBV7-3 to TRBJ2-3; no firm D call. CDR3 length: 15 amino acids. Germline lookup yields CDR1 SGHTA and CDR2 FQGTGA. V was pared by 5 bases and J by 2 bases, with 14 bases between. The CDR3 DNA reads TGTGCCAGCAGCCAAAGCCAGCGTTTCACAGATACGCAGTATTTT. This encodes CASSQSQRFTDTQYF.

The genes are TRBV3-1 (or the pseudogene TRBV3-2) and TRBJ1-2; perhaps TRBD1 as D (5 bases). This CDR3 has 16 amino acids. Germline V CDR1 and CDR2: LGHDT, YNNKEL (reference sequence). The V end lost 1 base, the J end lost 3 bases, and 15 bases lay between the germline ends. This CDR3 reads CASSQVPGLGDYGYTF. In nucleotides, the CDR3 is TGTGCCAGCAGCCAAGTACCGGGGTTAGGGGACTATGGCTACACCTTC.

This chain links TRBV30 with TRBJ2-1; D tentatively fits TRBD1 or TRBD2 (6 bases each). CDR3 length: 13 residues. Trimming pared 5 bases from V and 2 bases from J, leaving 10 bases between. Per the germline V gene, CDR1 is GTSNPN and CDR2 is SVGIG (reference sequence). CDR3 region: CAWEGGPYNEQFF. The CDR3 coding sequence is TGTGCCTGGGAGGGGGGACCCTACAATGAGCAGTTCTTC.

The count of this clone is one. The chain combines TRBV28 with TRBJ2-7, with TRBD1 as a possible D gene (7 bases). Per germline, CDR1 MDHEN and CDR2 SYDVKM. The CDR3 runs 15 residues. V lost 7 bases, J lost 1 base, and 17 bases lay in between. The CDR3 DNA follows: TGTGCCAGCATTCCGTCAGGGGGGAGGTCCTACGAGCAGTACTTC. This sequence encodes CASIPSGGRSYEQYF. The whole variable domain, remainder taken from reference TRBV28 and TRBJ2-7, is DVKVTQSSRYLVKRTGEKVFLECVQDMDHENMFWYRQDPGLGLRLIYFSYDVKMKEKGDIPEGYSVSREKKERFSLILESASTNQTSMYLCASIPSGGRSYEQYFGPGTRLTVT.

CDR3: CASGGSSYNEQFF. For the CDR3, the DNA is TGTGCCAGCGGGGGAAGCTCCTACAATGAGCAGTTCTTC. V and J are TRBV7-2 and TRBJ2-1, with D perhaps given as TRBD1 or TRBD2 (5 bases each). The V end was cut by 8 bases, the J end by 0 bases, with 8 bases between. CDR3 length: 13 residues. The germline CDR1 and CDR2 sequences are SGHTA and FQGNSA.

The CDR3 nucleotides are TGTGCCAGCAGCGTAGAGGGGTCAGTCCACGAGCAGTACTTC. It is translated as CASSVEGSVHEQYF. The rearrangement joins TRBV9 to TRBJ2-7, with D maybe TRBD1 (5 bases). This CDR3 region has 14 residues. V shed 0 bases and J shed 5 bases, with 12 bases lying between them. Germline values: CDR1 SGDLS, CDR2 YYNGEE.

V and J are TRBV11-2 and TRBJ1-2; 9 positions agree with TRBD1. J was trimmed by 5 bases and V by 3 bases; bases with no gene match: 13. The V gene's germline CDR1 is SGHAT and CDR2 FQNNGV. This CDR3 contains 17 residues. CDR3 in amino acids: CASSFPRTGQGGYGYTF. The DNA for the CDR3 is TGTGCCAGCAGCTTTCCCCGGACGGGACAGGGAGGTTATGGCTACACCTTC.

The CDR3 protein is CASSGGRGYNEQFF. The DNA of the CDR3 is TGTGCCAGCAGCGGGGGAAGGGGCTACAATGAGCAGTTCTTC. The chain employs TRBV7-8 and TRBJ2-1; D is possibly TRBD1 or TRBD2 (5 bases each). Germline V gene sequence: CDR1 SGHVS, CDR2 FQNEAQ. There are 14 residues in the CDR3. V lost 5 bases and J 3 bases, leaving 11 bases between the germline ends.

The chain couples TRBV2 to TRBJ1-4, with D perhaps matching TRBD1 (6 bases). This CDR3 comprises 14 residues. Germline-derived CDR1 and CDR2 are SNHLY and FYNNEI. Trimming took off 3 bases at V and 7 bases at J, with 12 bases between the two ends. The CDR3 DNA is TGTGCCAGCAGTGACGAACAGGGAGGTGAAAAACTGTTTTTT. It codes for CASSDEQGGEKLFF.